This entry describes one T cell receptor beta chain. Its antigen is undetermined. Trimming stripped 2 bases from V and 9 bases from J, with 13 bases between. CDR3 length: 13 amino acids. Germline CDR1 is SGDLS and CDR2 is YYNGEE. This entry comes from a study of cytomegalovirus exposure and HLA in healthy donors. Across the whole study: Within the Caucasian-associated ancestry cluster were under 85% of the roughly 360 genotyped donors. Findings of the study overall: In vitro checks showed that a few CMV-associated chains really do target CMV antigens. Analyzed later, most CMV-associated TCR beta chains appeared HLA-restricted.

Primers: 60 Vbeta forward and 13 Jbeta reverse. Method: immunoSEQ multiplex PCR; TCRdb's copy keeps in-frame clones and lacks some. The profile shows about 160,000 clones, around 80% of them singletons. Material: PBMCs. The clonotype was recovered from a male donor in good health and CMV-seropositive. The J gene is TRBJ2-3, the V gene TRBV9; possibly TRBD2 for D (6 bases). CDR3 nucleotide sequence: TGTGCCAGCAGCGTGACAGTCCGGGGGACGCAGTATTTT. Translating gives CASSVTVRGTQYF. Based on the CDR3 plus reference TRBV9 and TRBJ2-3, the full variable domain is DSGVTQTPKHLITATGQRVTLRCSPRSGDLSVYWYQQSLDQGLQFLIQYYNGEERAKGNILERFSAQQFPDLHSELNLSSLELGDSALYFCASSVTVRGTQYFGPGTRLTVL.